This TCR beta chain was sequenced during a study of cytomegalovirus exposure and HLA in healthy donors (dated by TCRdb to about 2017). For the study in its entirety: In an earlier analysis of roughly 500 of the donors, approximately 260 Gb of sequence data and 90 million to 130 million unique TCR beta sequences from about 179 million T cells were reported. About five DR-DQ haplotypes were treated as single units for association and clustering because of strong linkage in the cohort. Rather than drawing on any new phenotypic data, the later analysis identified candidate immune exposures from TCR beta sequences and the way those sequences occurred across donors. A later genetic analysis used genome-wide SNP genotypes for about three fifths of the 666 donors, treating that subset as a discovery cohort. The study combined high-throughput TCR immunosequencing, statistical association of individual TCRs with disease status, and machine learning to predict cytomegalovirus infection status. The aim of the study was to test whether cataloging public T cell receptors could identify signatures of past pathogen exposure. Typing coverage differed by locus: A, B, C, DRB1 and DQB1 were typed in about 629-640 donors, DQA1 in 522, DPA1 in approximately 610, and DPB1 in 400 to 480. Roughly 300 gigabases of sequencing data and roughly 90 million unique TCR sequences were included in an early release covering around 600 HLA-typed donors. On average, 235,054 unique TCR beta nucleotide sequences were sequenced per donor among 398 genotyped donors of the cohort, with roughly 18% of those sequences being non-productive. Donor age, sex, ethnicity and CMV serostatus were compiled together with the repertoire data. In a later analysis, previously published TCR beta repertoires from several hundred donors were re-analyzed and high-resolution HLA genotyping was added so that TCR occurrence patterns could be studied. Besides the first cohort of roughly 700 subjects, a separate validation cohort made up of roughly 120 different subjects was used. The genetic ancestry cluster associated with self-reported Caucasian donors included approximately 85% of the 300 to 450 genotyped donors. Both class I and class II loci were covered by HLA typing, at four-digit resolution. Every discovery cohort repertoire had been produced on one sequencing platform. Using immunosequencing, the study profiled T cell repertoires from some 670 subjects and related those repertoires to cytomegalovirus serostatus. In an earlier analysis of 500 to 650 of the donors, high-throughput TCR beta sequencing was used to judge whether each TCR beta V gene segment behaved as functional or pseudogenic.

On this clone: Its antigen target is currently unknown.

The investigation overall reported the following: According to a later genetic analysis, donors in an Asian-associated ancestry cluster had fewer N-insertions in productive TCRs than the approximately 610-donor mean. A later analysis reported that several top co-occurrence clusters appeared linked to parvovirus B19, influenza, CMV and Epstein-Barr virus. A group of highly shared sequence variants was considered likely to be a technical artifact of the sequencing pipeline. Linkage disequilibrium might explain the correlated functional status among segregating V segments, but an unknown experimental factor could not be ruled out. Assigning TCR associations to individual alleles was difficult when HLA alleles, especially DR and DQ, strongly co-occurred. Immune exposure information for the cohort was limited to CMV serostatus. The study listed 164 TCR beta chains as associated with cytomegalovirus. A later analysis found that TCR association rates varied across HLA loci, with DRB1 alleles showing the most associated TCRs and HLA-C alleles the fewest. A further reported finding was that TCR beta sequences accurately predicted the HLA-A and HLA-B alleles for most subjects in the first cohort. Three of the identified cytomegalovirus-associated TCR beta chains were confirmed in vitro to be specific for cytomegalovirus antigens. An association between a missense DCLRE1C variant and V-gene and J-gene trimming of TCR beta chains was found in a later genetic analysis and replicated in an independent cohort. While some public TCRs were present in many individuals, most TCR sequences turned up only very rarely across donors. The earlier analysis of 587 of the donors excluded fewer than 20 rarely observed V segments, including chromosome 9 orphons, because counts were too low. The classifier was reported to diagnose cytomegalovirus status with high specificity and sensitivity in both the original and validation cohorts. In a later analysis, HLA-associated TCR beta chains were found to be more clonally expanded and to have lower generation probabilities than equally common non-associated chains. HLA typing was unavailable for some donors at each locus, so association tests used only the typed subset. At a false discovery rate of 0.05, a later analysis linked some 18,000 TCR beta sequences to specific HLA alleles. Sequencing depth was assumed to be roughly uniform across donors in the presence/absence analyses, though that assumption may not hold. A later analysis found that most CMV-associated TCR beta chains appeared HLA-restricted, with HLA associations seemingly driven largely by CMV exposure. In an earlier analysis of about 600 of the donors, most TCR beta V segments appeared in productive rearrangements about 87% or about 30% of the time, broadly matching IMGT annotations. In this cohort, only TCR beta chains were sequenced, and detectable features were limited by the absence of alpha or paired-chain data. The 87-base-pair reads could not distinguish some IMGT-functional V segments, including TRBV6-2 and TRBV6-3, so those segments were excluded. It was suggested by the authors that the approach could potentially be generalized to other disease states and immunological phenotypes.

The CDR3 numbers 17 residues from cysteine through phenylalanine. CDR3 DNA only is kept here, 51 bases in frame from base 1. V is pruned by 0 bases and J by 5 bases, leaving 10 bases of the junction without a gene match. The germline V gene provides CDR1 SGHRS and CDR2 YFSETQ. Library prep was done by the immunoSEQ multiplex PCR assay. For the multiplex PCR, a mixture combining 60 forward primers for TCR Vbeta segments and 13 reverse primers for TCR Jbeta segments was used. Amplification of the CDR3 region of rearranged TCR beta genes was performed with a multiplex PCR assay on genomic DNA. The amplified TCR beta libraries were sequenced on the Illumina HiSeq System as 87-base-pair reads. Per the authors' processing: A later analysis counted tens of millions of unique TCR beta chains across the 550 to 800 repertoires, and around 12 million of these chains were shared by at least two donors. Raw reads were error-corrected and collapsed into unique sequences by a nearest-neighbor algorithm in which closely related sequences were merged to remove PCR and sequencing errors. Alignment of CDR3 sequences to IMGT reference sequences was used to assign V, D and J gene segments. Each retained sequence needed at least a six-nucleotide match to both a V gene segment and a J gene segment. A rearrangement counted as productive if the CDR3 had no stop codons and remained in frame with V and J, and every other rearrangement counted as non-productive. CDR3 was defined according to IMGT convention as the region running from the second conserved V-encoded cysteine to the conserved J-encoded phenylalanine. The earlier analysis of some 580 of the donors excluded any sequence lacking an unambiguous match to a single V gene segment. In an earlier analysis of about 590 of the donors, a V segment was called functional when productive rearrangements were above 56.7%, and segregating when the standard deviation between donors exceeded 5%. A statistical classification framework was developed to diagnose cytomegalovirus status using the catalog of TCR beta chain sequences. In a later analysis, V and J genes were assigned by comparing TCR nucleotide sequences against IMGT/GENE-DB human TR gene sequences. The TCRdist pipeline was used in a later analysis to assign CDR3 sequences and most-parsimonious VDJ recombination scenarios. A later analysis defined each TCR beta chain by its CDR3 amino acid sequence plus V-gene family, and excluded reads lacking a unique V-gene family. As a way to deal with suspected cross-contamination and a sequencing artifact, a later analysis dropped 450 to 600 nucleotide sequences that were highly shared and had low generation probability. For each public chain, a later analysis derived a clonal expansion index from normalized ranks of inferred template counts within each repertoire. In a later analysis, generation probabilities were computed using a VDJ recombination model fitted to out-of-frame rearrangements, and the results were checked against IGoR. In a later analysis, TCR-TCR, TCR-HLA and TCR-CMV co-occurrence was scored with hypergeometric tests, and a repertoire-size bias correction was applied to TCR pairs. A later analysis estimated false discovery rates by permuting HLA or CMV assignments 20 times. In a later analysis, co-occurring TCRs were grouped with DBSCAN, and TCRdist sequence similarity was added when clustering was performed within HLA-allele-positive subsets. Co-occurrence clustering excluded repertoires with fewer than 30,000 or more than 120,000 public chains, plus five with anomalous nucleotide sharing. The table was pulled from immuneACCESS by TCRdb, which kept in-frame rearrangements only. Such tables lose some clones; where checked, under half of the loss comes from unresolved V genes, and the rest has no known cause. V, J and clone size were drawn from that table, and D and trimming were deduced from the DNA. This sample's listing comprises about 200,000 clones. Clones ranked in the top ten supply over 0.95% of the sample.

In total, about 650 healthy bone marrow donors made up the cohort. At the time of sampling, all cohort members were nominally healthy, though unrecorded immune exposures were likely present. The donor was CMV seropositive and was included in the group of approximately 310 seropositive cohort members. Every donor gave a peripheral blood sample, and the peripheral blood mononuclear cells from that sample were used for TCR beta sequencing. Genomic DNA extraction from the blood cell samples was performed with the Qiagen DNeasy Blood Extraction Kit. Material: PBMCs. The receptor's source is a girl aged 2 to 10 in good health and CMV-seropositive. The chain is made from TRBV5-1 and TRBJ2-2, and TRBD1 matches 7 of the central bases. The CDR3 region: CASSLAFWTGQTGELFF. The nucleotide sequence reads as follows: TGCGCCAGCAGCTTGGCCTTCTGGACAGGTCAGACCGGGGAGCTGTTTTTT.